Listed below are T cell receptor beta chains from one sample, sequenced in a study of T cell clonotyping in hematopoietic cell transplantation. Sequencing was performed with immunoSEQ multiplex PCR; in TCRdb, only in-frame clones are kept and a portion is missing. The sample shows some 3,100 clones, about 89% of them seen only once. The sequences come from PBMCs, collected at the time of graft-versus-host disease after allogeneic stem cell transplant. The origin of the receptors is a male patient aged 60-70 years who had an allogeneic stem cell transplant from a related donor, so the T cells may come from the graft donor. Some clones in this sample may be carry-over from other donors' samples. Both conserved end residues are part of each CDR3. A D gene is named only where the DNA matches it firmly. Some rows have no size entry. The others give once, few or many, or a class for an expanded clone.

j_call,clone_size,d_call,v_call,cdr3_nt,cdr3_aa
TRBJ2-5,once,TRBD2,TRBV11-2,TGTGCCAGCAGCCTCCGGACTAGCGGGGAGCGGGAGACCCAGTACTTC,CASSLRTSGERETQYF
TRBJ1-4,once,NA,TRBV7-6,TGTGCCAGCAGTACTGTCGGGGGCTCGGATGAAAAACTGTTTTTT,CASSTVGGSDEKLFF
TRBJ2-3,NA,NA,TRBV4-3,TGCGCCAGCAGTAGCCTCGGGGCAGATACGCAGTATTTT,CASSSLGADTQYF
TRBJ1-1,NA,NA,TRBV5-1,TGCGCCAGCAGCTTGGGCAGCACCTTGAACACTGAGGCTTTCTTT,CASSLGSTLNTEAFF
TRBJ2-7,NA,NA,TRBV5-1,TGCGCCAGCAGCTTGAGGGGAGACTCCTACGAGCAGTACTTC,CASSLRGDSYEQYF
TRBJ2-3,NA,NA,TRBV6-1,TGTGCCAGCAGTGATGGGGGCCTAAGCACAGATACGCAGTATTTT,CASSDGGLSTDTQYF
TRBJ2-3,NA,NA,TRBV5-1,TGCGCCAGCAGGTTAGGAGGGGCGCGGGATACGCAGTATTTT,CASRLGGARDTQYF
TRBJ2-7,NA,NA,TRBV7-2,TGTGCCAGCAGCCTGACATGGAACTCCTACGAGCAGTACTTC,CASSLTWNSYEQYF
TRBJ2-4,NA,NA,TRBV2,TGTGCCAGCAGTGAGGGGGAAGCCAAAAACATTCAGTACTTC,CASSEGEAKNIQYF
TRBJ1-4,NA,TRBD1,TRBV10-3,TGTGCCACCGGACAGGAGGCTAATGAAAAACTGTTTTTT,CATGQEANEKLFF
TRBJ2-1,NA,NA,TRBV11-2,TGTGCCAGCAGCTTAGAAGGGTGGTCGAAGCAGTTCTTC,CASSLEGWSKQFF
TRBJ2-7,NA,TRBD1,TRBV5-1,TGCGCCAGCAGCTCTGGACAGGGTCCCTACGAGCAGTACTTC,CASSSGQGPYEQYF
TRBJ2-3,NA,NA,TRBV20-1,TGCAGTGCTAGAGCCCCCTTGTGGTATTTT,CSARAPLWYF
TRBJ2-7,NA,TRBD2,TRBV5-6,TGTGCCAGCAGCTCGGGGGGGGAGCGGCCCTACGAGCAGTACTTC,CASSSGGERPYEQYF
TRBJ2-2,NA,NA,TRBV4-1,TGCGCCAGCAGCCCCGGTTCTCGGGGCCACGGGGAGCTGTTTTTT,CASSPGSRGHGELFF
TRBJ2-6,NA,NA,TRBV7-9,TGTGCCAGCAGCCCTATGGGGATAATATTCTCTGGGGCCAACGTCCTGACTTTC,CASSPMGIIFSGANVLTF
TRBJ1-1,NA,TRBD1,TRBV19,TGTGCCAGTAGGCCAGGGGACAGGGTAGGCGAAGCTTTCTTT,CASRPGDRVGEAFF
TRBJ1-1,NA,TRBD1,TRBV28,TGTGCCAGCAGTTCCTCGGACAGGGGCCTCCAAGCTTTCTTT,CASSSSDRGLQAFF
TRBJ2-7,NA,TRBD1,TRBV10-3,TGTGCCATCAGTACAGGGGACTACGAGCAGTACTTC,CAISTGDYEQYF
TRBJ2-7,NA,TRBD1,TRBV29-1,TGCAGCGTCATGGGACAGACCTACGAGCAGTACTTC,CSVMGQTYEQYF
TRBJ2-1,NA,TRBD2,TRBV11-3,TGTGCCAGCAGACCTGGACTAGCGGACGAGGAGCAGTTCTTC,CASRPGLADEEQFF
TRBJ2-7,NA,TRBD1,TRBV9,TGTGCCAGCAGCCCACGACAGGGGGGTTCCTACGAGCAGTACTTC,CASSPRQGGSYEQYF
TRBJ1-5,NA,NA,TRBV6-1,TGTGCCAGCACCCCTTTGGGCAATCAGCCCCAGCATTTT,CASTPLGNQPQHF
TRBJ2-1,NA,NA,TRBV4-3,TGCGCCAGCAGCTCTCGAGGGGAAGCCTACAATGAGCAGTTCTTC,CASSSRGEAYNEQFF
TRBJ1-5,NA,NA,TRBV10-2,TGCGCCAGCAGTCACAGCTTTAGCAATCAGCCCCAGCATTTT,CASSHSFSNQPQHF
TRBJ2-7,NA,NA,TRBV5-1,TGCGCCAGCAGCTTATCCCATAGCTCCTACGAGCAGTACTTC,CASSLSHSSYEQYF